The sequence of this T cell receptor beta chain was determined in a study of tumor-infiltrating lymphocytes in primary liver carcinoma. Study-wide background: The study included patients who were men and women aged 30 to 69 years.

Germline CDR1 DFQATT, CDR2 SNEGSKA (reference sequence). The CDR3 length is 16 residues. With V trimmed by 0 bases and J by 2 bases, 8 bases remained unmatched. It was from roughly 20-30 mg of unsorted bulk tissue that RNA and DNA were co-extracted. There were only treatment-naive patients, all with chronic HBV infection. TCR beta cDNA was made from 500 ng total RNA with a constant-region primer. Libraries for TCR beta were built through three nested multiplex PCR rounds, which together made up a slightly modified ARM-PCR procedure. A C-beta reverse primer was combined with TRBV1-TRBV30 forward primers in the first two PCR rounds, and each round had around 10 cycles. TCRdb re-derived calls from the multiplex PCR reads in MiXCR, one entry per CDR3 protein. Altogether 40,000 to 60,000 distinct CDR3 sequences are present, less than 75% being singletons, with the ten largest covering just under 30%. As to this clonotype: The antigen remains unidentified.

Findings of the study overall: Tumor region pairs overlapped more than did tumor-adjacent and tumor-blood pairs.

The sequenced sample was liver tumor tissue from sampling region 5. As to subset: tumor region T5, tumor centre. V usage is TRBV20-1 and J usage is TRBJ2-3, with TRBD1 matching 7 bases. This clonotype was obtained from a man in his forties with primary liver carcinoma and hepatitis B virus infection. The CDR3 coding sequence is TGCAGTGCTAGAGATCTGCAGGGGGTTTTCACAGATACGCAGTATTTT. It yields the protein CSARDLQGVFTDTQYF.